The TCR beta chain described here comes from a study of blood T cell repertoires in COVID-19. Background on the study: T cells, B-cell-depleted T cells, or PBMCs provided the cDNA or gDNA that served as material.

The ends lost 4 bases at V and 6 bases at J; junction bases unmatched: 2. CDR3 length: 13 residues. Germline V gene data show CDR1 as ENHRY and CDR2 as SYGVKD. Seattle participants joined during active infection and were tracked over time. In the study's own analysis: Estimation of nucleated cell counts was performed using reference gene primer amplification. TCRdb's copy holds only in-frame clones and misses some; the assay was immunoSEQ multiplex PCR. Clone size and V and J calls were adopted from that table, with D and trimming inferred from the DNA. The sample consists of hundreds of thousands of clones, around 89% of them appearing once.

Material: peripheral blood. The clonotype originates from a woman in her twenties or thirties with COVID-19, enrolled during active disease. This chain connects TRBV10-3 to TRBJ2-1; 8 bases agree with TRBD2. CDR3 residues: CAISAAGVNEQFF. In DNA form, the CDR3 reads TGTGCCATCAGTGCAGCGGGAGTCAATGAGCAGTTCTTC.